One and the same sample provided the 27 T cell receptor beta chains below, sequenced in a study of CD8 T cells in ankylosing spondylitis. TCRdb reanalysed the 5' RACE reads using MiXCR and keeps one entry per CDR3 protein. Seen here are about 240,000 distinct CDR3 sequences, around 7.8% observed once, and the top ten hold 6.8%. What was sequenced was blood, either unsorted or a sorted T cell fraction (not recorded which). These receptors were obtained from a male donor with ankylosing spondylitis or in good health (not recorded which).

This clonotype was detected many times. V usage is TRBV6-6 and J usage is TRBJ2-4, with 9 positions matching TRBD1. CDR3 length: 13 residues. CDR1 MNHNY and CDR2 SVGAGI come from the germline V gene (reference sequence). V shed 6 bases, J shed 7 bases, and the junction held 4 bases outside the gene matches. CDR3 coding DNA: TGTGCCAGCAGCGGGACAGGGTGGAACATTCAGTACTTC. Amino acid sequence: CASSGTGWNIQYF.

This clonotype was observed at least ten times. V is TRBV4-3 and J is TRBJ2-5; unclear D gene. This CDR3 contains 15 residues. V was clipped by 1 base and J by 1 base, with 10 bases between them. From germline, CDR1 is LGHNA and CDR2 YSLEER. The CDR3 protein is CASSQGYRLQETQYF. CDR3 nucleotide sequence: TGCGCCAGCAGCCAAGGGTACCGCCTCCAAGAGACCCAGTACTTC.

The table lists this clonotype with many counts. The chain carries TRBV3-1 and TRBJ2-5, with a weak D call TRBD1 (6 bases). Germline lookup yields CDR1 LGHDT and CDR2 YNNKEL (reference sequence). The CDR3 runs to 16 residues. The ends were cut back, 0 bases at V and 5 bases at J, with 16 bases in the middle. In DNA form, the CDR3 reads TGTGCCAGCAGCCAAGATTTCCCCAGGGGTGGGGAGACCCAGTACTTC. This translates into CASSQDFPRGGETQYF.

This clonotype was observed a handful of times. V is TRBV7-2 and J is TRBJ2-7; 8 bases fit TRBD1. Trimming removed 4 bases from V and 1 base from J; junction bases left unmatched: 6. Per the germline V gene, CDR1 is SGHTA and CDR2 is FQGNSA. The CDR3 runs to 15 residues. CDR3 nucleotide sequence: TGTGCCAGCAGCTCCCCACAGGGGGGATCCTACGAGCAGTACTTC. Its translation: CASSSPQGGSYEQYF.

J is TRBJ2-2 and V is TRBV5-1; unclear D gene. This CDR3 has 15 residues. The V end was cut by 1 base, the J end by 10 bases, with 17 bases between. Germline loops: CDR1 SGHRS, CDR2 YFSETQ. This chain's CDR3 is CASSLPDRMVLELFF. In nucleotides, the CDR3 is TGCGCCAGCAGCTTGCCAGACCGCATGGTTTTGGAGCTGTTTTTT.

This clonotype was detected only a few times. V is TRBV12-3 or TRBV12-4 and J is TRBJ2-7; D is perhaps TRBD2 (5 bases). This CDR3 spans 13 amino acids. V lost 8 bases, J lost 0 bases, and 11 bases lay in between. CDR3 loop: CASGPGSSYEQYF. The CDR3 bases are TGTGCCAGCGGTCCGGGGAGCTCCTACGAGCAGTACTTC.

This clonotype was counted ten times or more. The chain combines TRBV20-1 with TRBJ1-2; 7 positions agree with TRBD1. After removal of 5 bases from V and 4 bases from J, the junction contained 1 base not matched to a gene. This CDR3 is 11 amino acids long. The germline CDR1 and CDR2 sequences are DFQATT and SNEGSKA (reference sequence). The CDR3 protein is CSASGGYGYTF. CDR3 coding DNA: TGCAGTGCTTCAGGGGGCTATGGCTACACCTTC.

This clonotype has ten or more counts. The rearrangement links TRBV18 to TRBJ2-7; D could derive from TRBD1 or TRBD2 (5 bases each). The ends were cut back, 5 bases at V and 7 bases at J, with 12 bases in the middle. Germline lookup yields CDR1 KGHSH and CDR2 LQKENI. CDR3 size: 12 residues. Here the CDR3 reads CASSEQAGEQYF. CDR3 bases: TGTGCCAGCTCAGAACAGGCGGGTGAGCAGTACTTC.

This clonotype showed up many times. The V and J genes are TRBV27 and TRBJ1-5; a weak D match, TRBD1 (5 bases). The germline CDR1 and CDR2 sequences are MNHEY and SMNVEV (reference sequence). Trimming removed 2 bases at V and 7 bases at J, with 18 bases between. The CDR3 totals 16 residues. The CDR3 DNA reads as TGTGCCAGCAGTTTAGAAGGGGACCATAGGTTGCAGCCCCAGCATTTT. It translates to CASSLEGDHRLQPQHF.

The genes are TRBV2 and TRBJ1-5; D is ambiguous. Germline lookup yields CDR1 SNHLY and CDR2 FYNNEI. The CDR3 spans 12 residues. V was clipped by 5 bases and J by 9 bases, with 11 bases between them. The CDR3 nucleotides read TGTGCCAGCAGTAACGGCGGTGGGCCCCAGCATTTT. Protein product: CASSNGGGPQHF.

This clonotype was seen a few times. The chain carries TRBV19 and TRBJ1-2, with 9 bases matching TRBD1. The length of the CDR3 is 14 residues. The germline V gene encodes CDR1 LNHDA and CDR2 SQIVND (reference sequence). J gave up 8 bases and V 10 bases, and 14 bases lay outside the gene matches. This chain's CDR3 is CATPRTGGAGGYTF. The CDR3 DNA is TGTGCCACCCCTCGAACAGGGGGCGCAGGGGGCTACACCTTC. Looking up the rest from reference TRBV19 and TRBJ1-2 gives the full variable domain: DGGITQSPKYLFRKEGQNVTLSCEQNLNHDAMYWYRQDPGQGLRLIYYSQIVNDFQKGDIAEGYSVSREKKESFPLTVTSAQKNPTAFYLCATPRTGGAGGYTFGSGTRLTVV.

This clonotype showed up many times. The chain employs TRBV4-1 and TRBJ1-1, with D perhaps matching TRBD1 (5 bases). The CDR3 runs 15 residues. Germline V gene sequence: CDR1 MGHRA, CDR2 YSYEKL. The V and J ends lost 4 bases and 0 bases respectively, with 12 bases between them. CDR3 sequence reads: CASSPKGLMNTEAFF. CDR3 sequence (DNA): TGCGCCAGCAGCCCAAAGGGACTGATGAACACTGAAGCTTTCTTT.

This clonotype was observed at least ten times. The chain links TRBV6-1 to TRBJ2-1, with 9 bases aligning to TRBD2. The CDR3 consists of 15 residues. Germline V gene sequence: CDR1 MNHNS, CDR2 SASEGT. V trimming: 6 bases; J trimming: 2 bases; junction bases outside the gene matches: 5. The chain's CDR3 is CASSRSGGTYNEQFF. CDR3 in DNA: TGTGCCAGCAGCCGTAGCGGGGGCACCTACAATGAGCAGTTCTTC.

This clonotype was seen more than once but under ten times. The chain couples TRBV5-1 to TRBJ1-1, with TRBD1 matching 7 bases. This CDR3 spans 17 amino acids. Germline values: CDR1 SGHRS, CDR2 YFSETQ. The V segment lost 0 bases and the J segment 0 bases; nucleotides outside the gene matches: 8. The CDR3 sequence: CASSLGGAGGLNTEAFF. Here the CDR3 DNA reads TGCGCCAGCAGCTTGGGAGGGGCAGGGGGGCTGAACACTGAAGCTTTCTTT.

This rearrangement joins TRBV7-2 to TRBJ2-7; D possibly corresponds to TRBD2 (5 bases). Looked up from germline, CDR1 is SGHTA and CDR2 is FQGNSA. V was cut by 5 bases and J by 4 bases, with 18 bases left in between. The length of the CDR3 is 15 residues. The CDR3 nucleotides are TGTGCCAGCAGCCGTACCCCGGGAACGATTTACGAGCAGTACTTC. Protein: CASSRTPGTIYEQYF.

Points on this clonotype: With a much larger clone just one base away, this may be a read error. For the CDR3, the DNA is TGCTGTGTACCGGGACTAGCGGGAGACGCAGATACGCAGTATTTT. It codes for CCVPGLAGDADTQYF. This chain connects TRBV20-1 to TRBJ2-3, with TRBD2 matching 14 bases. Germline CDR1 reads DFQATT; CDR2 reads SNEGSKA (reference sequence). There are 15 residues in the CDR3.

This clonotype came up a few times. The rearrangement joins TRBV2 to TRBJ1-2; D may be TRBD1 (6 bases). The germline V gene has CDR1 SNHLY and CDR2 FYNNEI. V lost 3 bases and J lost 0, with 20 bases in between. This CDR3 is 18 amino acids long. CDR3 residues: CASSETGGRGRSNYGYTF. The CDR3 coding sequence is TGTGCCAGCAGTGAGACCGGGGGCAGGGGTAGATCTAACTATGGCTACACCTTC.

The V gene is TRBV6-2 or TRBV6-3, the J gene TRBJ1-1, with D maybe TRBD1 (6 bases). V lost 3 bases to trimming and J lost 3 bases, with 11 bases between them. The germline gives CDR1 MNHEY, CDR2 SVGEGT. This CDR3 has 14 amino acids. CDR3 loop: CASSYPDRYTEAFF. The CDR3 DNA follows: TGTGCCAGCAGTTATCCTGACAGGTACACTGAAGCTTTCTTT.

This clonotype has just a few counts. The genes are TRBV7-2 and TRBJ2-5; tentative D call: TRBD2 (6 bases). V lost 4 bases, J lost 7 bases, and 13 bases lay in between. CDR1 is SGHTA, CDR2 FQGNSA, per germline. The CDR3 sequence is 13 residues long. CDR3 sequence reads: CASSSDYGGTQYF. For the CDR3, the DNA is TGTGCCAGCAGCTCCGACTACGGGGGGACCCAGTACTTC.

The table lists this clonotype with many counts. This chain connects TRBV28 to TRBJ2-7; the D is unclear. The germline V gene encodes CDR1 MDHEN and CDR2 SYDVKM. The CDR3 runs to 14 residues. Trimming stripped 3 bases from V and 0 bases from J, with 9 bases between. The CDR3 bases are TGTGCCAGCAGTTTTAGAGTCGCCTCCTACGAGCAGTACTTC. Translated: CASSFRVASYEQYF.

This clonotype has ten or more counts. The genes are TRBV7-6 and TRBJ1-1; D might be TRBD1 (5 bases). Trimming stripped 1 base from V and 4 bases from J, with 7 bases between. From germline, CDR1 is SGHVS and CDR2 FNYEAQ. The CDR3 runs 13 residues. The CDR3 protein is CASSLDGGTEAFF. The CDR3 nucleotides read TGTGCCAGCAGCTTAGACGGGGGCACTGAAGCTTTCTTT.

This clonotype was detected many times. The chain combines TRBV10-3 with TRBJ2-7; 8 bases agree with TRBD1. V was clipped by 6 bases and J by 4 bases; unmatched bases: 14. Looked up from germline, CDR1 is ENHRY and CDR2 is SYGVKD. The CDR3 loop spans 16 amino acids. The CDR3, as DNA: TGTGCCATCAGGCCTTCAGGGGGCGGTATCGGGTACGAGCAGTACTTC. This gives the protein CAIRPSGGGIGYEQYF.

In its sample, this clonotype was seen many times. The J gene is TRBJ2-1, the V gene TRBV6-2 or TRBV6-3; D may be TRBD1 (5 bases). The CDR3 totals 12 residues. The germline CDR1 and CDR2 sequences are MNHEY and SVGEGT. Trimming removed 1 base from V and 8 bases from J, with 6 bases in between. CDR3 residues: CASSYWGHEQFF. DNA of the CDR3: TGTGCCAGCAGTTACTGGGGCCATGAGCAGTTCTTC.

The V call is TRBV30, the J call TRBJ1-3; D is unresolved. In germline, CDR1 is GTSNPN, CDR2 SVGIG (reference sequence). Trimming pared 8 bases from V and 0 bases from J, leaving 8 bases between. CDR3 length: 12 residues. The CDR3 region is CARQSSGNTIYF. The CDR3 nucleotides read TGTGCCAGACAAAGCTCTGGAAACACCATATATTTT.

The chain recombines TRBV19 with TRBJ2-3, with a weak D call TRBD2 (5 bases). This CDR3 is 17 amino acids long. The V end lost 3 bases, the J end lost 4 bases, and 20 bases lay between the germline ends. The germline CDR1 and CDR2 sequences are LNHDA and SQIVND (reference sequence). As DNA, the CDR3 is TGTGCCAGTAGTATGCCTGGCGCTAGCCGGAGAGCAGATACGCAGTATTTT. Translation: CASSMPGASRRADTQYF.

This clonotype was seen repeatedly, ten times or more. The J gene is TRBJ1-1, the V gene TRBV7-9, with D maybe TRBD1 (6 bases). V was clipped by 5 bases and J by 3 bases, with 13 bases between them. CDR1 and CDR2 (germline): SEHNR, FQNEAQ (reference sequence). The CDR3 runs to 14 residues. CDR3 nucleotide sequence: TGTGCCAGCAGCCCCGGGGGGCCTCACACTGAAGCTTTCTTT. Protein sequence: CASSPGGPHTEAFF.

This clonotype was detected ten times or more. The chain couples TRBV2 to TRBJ1-6; 8 nucleotides agree with TRBD1. CDR1 is SNHLY and CDR2 is FYNNEI in the germline V gene. Trimming at V came to 10 bases and at J to 7 bases, leaving 9 bases not matched to a gene. This CDR3 is built from 14 residues. The CDR3 here is CATLGQGSNSPLHF. The CDR3, as DNA: TGTGCCACCCTAGGACAGGGTTCAAATTCACCCCTCCACTTT.